The 3 T cell receptor beta chains below all came from one sample that was sequenced in a study of T cell changes during pregnancy in multiple sclerosis. Using immunoSEQ multiplex PCR, the repertoire was profiled, and TCRdb retains in-frame clones only, with some absent. The repertoire consists of about 51,000 clones, with 94% occurring once and the leading ten covering around 0.58%. The sequences come from CD4+ T cells from peripheral blood mononuclear cells, collected in the second trimester of pregnancy. These receptors were collected from a female donor with multiple sclerosis, enrolled in a pregnancy study.

The chain links TRBV5-8 to TRBJ2-2; TRBD1 agrees at 11 bases. With 2 bases clipped from V and 7 bases from J, the junction kept 4 bases outside the gene matches. CDR1 is SGHTS and CDR2 is YDEGEE in the germline V gene. The CDR3 extends over 15 amino acids. The CDR3 DNA reads TGTGCCAGCAGCTTCGGACAGGGGGCGATCGGGGAGCTGTTTTTT. Amino acids: CASSFGQGAIGELFF.

This clone has a handful of counts. The CDR3 DNA follows: TGTGCCAGCAGCTTAGACAGGGTTGGGACTGAAGCTTTCTTT. Translation gives CASSLDRVGTEAFF. This chain connects TRBV7-6 to TRBJ1-1, with D possibly matching TRBD1 (6 bases). Germline loops: CDR1 SGHVS, CDR2 FNYEAQ. The ends were cut back, 1 base at V and 5 bases at J, with 11 bases in the middle. The CDR3 extends over 14 amino acids.

This chain uses TRBV9 with TRBJ1-4; unclear D gene. Germline CDR1 SGDLS, CDR2 YYNGEE. This CDR3 comprises 14 residues. V lost 0 bases and J 8 bases, leaving 11 bases between the germline ends. The CDR3 is CASSVGAAGEKLFF. DNA for the CDR3: TGTGCCAGCAGCGTAGGAGCCGCCGGGGAAAAACTGTTTTTT.